The sample holds a few counts of the clone carrying this T cell receptor (beta chain). The antigen is undetermined. CDR1 DFQATT and CDR2 SNEGSKA come from the germline V gene (reference sequence). CDR3 length: 11 residues. Per-sample PBMC isolation yielded at least 6.5 million cells. The data stem from a study of blood T cells in healthy people across ages. Through a sample-barcoded 5' primer and a J-beta primer mix, a second PCR was run for roughly 7 to 12 cycles. Every cDNA molecule carried a tag from a template-switch adaptor bearing 12 random nucleotides. TCRdb fed the 5' RACE reads into MiXCR, producing one record per CDR3 protein. Counted here are around 650,000 distinct CDR3 sequences, 32% occurring once; the ten biggest clones make up 15%. Findings of the study overall: PBMCs were not sorted, which prevented a conclusive comparison of naive versus antigen-experienced cells. While age rose, TCR beta diversity per million T cells dropped in a roughly linear way.

The sample consisted of blood. The V call is TRBV20-1, the J call TRBJ2-2, with D possibly matching TRBD1 (5 bases). The clonotype comes from a woman older than 75 in good health. Here the CDR3 reads CRAPRGGELFF. CDR3 sequence (DNA): TGCAGGGCTCCAAGGGGAGGGGAGCTGTTTTTT.